The rows below give T cell receptor beta chains drawn from one sample of a study of blood T cell repertoires in COVID-19. The method was immunoSEQ multiplex PCR; TCRdb's version includes in-frame clones alone and lacks a portion of them. The sample consists of about 270,000 clones, 70% to 90% of them appearing once. The sequenced sample consisted of PBMCs or T cells enriched from blood (not recorded which). The receptor set was obtained from a man between 18 and 35 years old who had recovered from COVID-19. Both conserved end residues are part of each CDR3. Fields, in order: D gene, clone size, J gene, V gene, CDR3 protein, CDR3 DNA. A D gene is named only where the DNA matches it firmly. The listing skips clone size in some rows; elsewhere it reads once, few, many or a size class.

TRBD2 | - | TRBJ2-7 | TRBV6-1 | CASSDGTSGYEQYF | TGTGCCAGCAGTGACGGGACTAGCGGATACGAGCAGTACTTC
- | once | TRBJ1-1 | TRBV30 | CAWSPQGDTEAFF | TGTGCCTGGAGTCCACAGGGCGACACTGAAGCTTTCTTT
- | - | TRBJ2-4 | TRBV7-2 | CASSLELRVAGLDIQYF | TGTGCCAGCAGCCTAGAACTCAGGGTCGCGGGGTTGGACATTCAGTACTTC
- | - | TRBJ1-6 | TRBV28 | CASRNTVNSPLHF | TGTGCCAGCCGCAATACAGTTAATTCACCCCTCCACTTT
TRBD1 | - | TRBJ2-1 | TRBV6-5 | CASSLRGQSLEQFF | TGTGCCAGCAGTTTGAGGGGGCAGTCGCTTGAGCAGTTCTTC
- | - | TRBJ1-1 | TRBV6-5 | CASRKQGQNTEAFF | TGTGCCAGCAGGAAACAGGGTCAGAACACTGAAGCTTTCTTT
- | - | TRBJ1-2 | TRBV21-1 | CASSKGRVGGIANYGYTF | TGTGCCAGCAGCAAAGGTAGGGTTGGGGGGATAGCTAACTATGGCTACACCTTC
TRBD2 | - | TRBJ2-1 | TRBV5-4 | CASRSGSFYNEQFF | TGTGCCAGCCGGAGCGGGAGTTTCTACAATGAGCAGTTCTTC
- | - | TRBJ2-3 | TRBV5-1 | CASSSVESLTDTQYF | TGCGCCAGCAGCTCGGTGGAGAGTCTCACAGATACGCAGTATTTT
TRBD1 | - | TRBJ1-1 | TRBV11-3 | CASSPRTGTLMGTEAFF | TGTGCCAGCAGCCCTCGGACAGGGACTTTAATGGGTACTGAAGCTTTCTTT
- | - | TRBJ1-6 | TRBV5-4 | CASSFRLTNSPLHF | TGTGCCAGCAGCTTCAGGCTGACTAATTCACCCCTCCACTTT
- | - | TRBJ2-3 | TRBV5-5 | CASSLQQATDTQYF | TGTGCCAGCAGCTTGCAGCAGGCAACAGATACGCAGTATTTT
TRBD2 | - | TRBJ2-1 | TRBV7-3 | CASSFGGSYNEQFF | TGTGCCAGCAGCTTCGGCGGGAGCTACAATGAGCAGTTCTTC
- | - | TRBJ2-7 | TRBV6-5 | CASSRDRYSYEQYF | TGTGCCAGCAGTCGCGACAGGTACTCCTACGAGCAGTACTTC
TRBD2 | - | TRBJ2-3 | TRBV12-5 | CASGSLAGGQVGTQYF | TGTGCTAGTGGTTCCTTAGCGGGGGGACAAGTGGGTACGCAGTATTTT
TRBD2 | - | TRBJ2-3 | TRBV7-9 | CASRSPLAGPSDTQYF | TGTGCCAGCAGATCACCACTAGCGGGGCCATCGGATACGCAGTATTTT
- | - | TRBJ2-7 | TRBV19 | CASSIRAEDYEQYF | TGTGCCAGTAGTATTAGGGCGGAGGACTACGAGCAGTACTTC
TRBD1 | - | TRBJ1-4 | TRBV2 | CAGSWQGAAGNEKLFF | TGTGCCGGTTCGTGGCAGGGGGCTGCGGGGAATGAAAAACTGTTTTTT
- | - | TRBJ2-6 | TRBV5-1 | CASSSGSGANVLTF | TGCGCCAGCAGCTCAGGATCTGGGGCCAACGTCCTGACTTTC
TRBD1 | - | TRBJ2-7 | TRBV6-5 | CASRSGGISYEQYF | TGTGCCAGCAGGTCAGGGGGCATTTCCTACGAGCAGTACTTC
TRBD2 | - | TRBJ2-7 | TRBV6-6 | CASSRRGGSQASGRARAYEQYF | TGTGCCAGCAGTCGCAGAGGGGGCAGTCAGGCTAGCGGGAGGGCCCGGGCCTACGAGCAGTACTTC
TRBD1 | - | TRBJ2-2 | TRBV7-9 | CASSGPRDRVTGELFF | TGTGCCAGCAGCGGACCCCGGGACAGGGTTACCGGGGAGCTGTTTTTT
TRBD1 | - | TRBJ2-6 | TRBV19 | CASSKFRDRVPSGANVLTF | TGTGCCAGTAGTAAGTTCCGGGACAGGGTACCCTCTGGGGCCAACGTCCTGACTTTC
- | - | TRBJ2-5 | TRBV7-9 | CASSPAGLPETQYF | TGTGCCAGCAGCCCGGCAGGGCTGCCAGAGACCCAGTACTTC
- | - | TRBJ1-3 | TRBV2 | CASSPRQYPGNTIYF | TGTGCCAGCAGCCCGAGACAGTATCCTGGAAACACCATATATTTT
- | - | TRBJ2-7 | TRBV5-1 | CASSLGDSSSYEQYF | TGCGCCAGCAGCTTGGGGGACTCCTCTTCCTACGAGCAGTACTTC
- | few | TRBJ1-2 | TRBV4-2 | CASSQDPQGTYGYTF | TGTGCCAGCAGCCAAGACCCACAGGGTACCTATGGCTACACCTTC
TRBD1 | - | TRBJ2-7 | TRBV11-2 | CASSLGAGGSYEQYF | TGTGCCAGCAGCTTAGGCGCAGGGGGATCCTACGAGCAGTACTTC
TRBD1 | - | TRBJ1-4 | TRBV7-9 | CASSSGGAGEKLFF | TGTGCCAGCAGCTCAGGGGGCGCCGGGGAAAAACTGTTTTTT
TRBD1 | few | TRBJ1-1 | TRBV15 | CATSSPETGVAEAFF | TGTGCCACCAGCAGCCCCGAGACAGGGGTAGCTGAAGCTTTCTTT
TRBD2 | - | TRBJ2-7 | TRBV28 | CASSFPGGWAYEQYF | TGTGCCAGCAGTTTTCCGGGGGGGTGGGCTTACGAGCAGTACTTC
- | - | TRBJ2-7 | TRBV27 | CASSPGGRAPHEQYF | TGTGCCAGCAGTCCCGGGGGGCGGGCCCCCCACGAGCAGTACTTC
- | - | TRBJ1-1 | TRBV19 | CASLDSFRANTEAFF | TGTGCCAGTTTAGACAGTTTTAGGGCCAACACTGAAGCTTTCTTT
- | - | TRBJ2-1 | TRBV3-1/TRBV3-2 | CASSQFTGGYNEQFF | TGTGCCAGCAGCCAATTCACCGGGGGATACAATGAGCAGTTCTTC
TRBD1 | - | TRBJ1-1 | TRBV11-3 | CASSLGQGSTEAFF | TGTGCCAGCAGCTTAGGACAGGGCAGCACTGAAGCTTTCTTT